This T cell receptor (beta chain) was observed in a study of blood T cell repertoires in COVID-19. Study-wide background: The United States, Italy and Spain were the sources of the acute and convalescent COVID-19 samples. The analysed material was cDNA or gDNA that came from T cells, B-cell-depleted T cells, or PBMCs.

Per the study methods: Amplification with reference gene primers provided the estimates of nucleated cell counts. Repertoires were generated with immunoSEQ multiplex PCR, while TCRdb's copy carries only in-frame clones and drops some. The DNA gave D and trimming, while V, J and clone size come from that table. This sample carries tens of thousands of clones, approximately 81% of them seen once, and the ten largest clones take 15% to 20%. The receptor was derived from a woman aged 60-75 years with acute or convalescent COVID-19. Sequenced: peripheral blood.

CDR3 protein: CASSSLEWGGVETQYF. CDR3 coding DNA: TGTGCCAGCAGCTCCTTGGAGTGGGGGGGCGTAGAGACCCAGTACTTC. The chain employs TRBV5-8 and TRBJ2-5, with TRBD2 as a possible D gene (7 bases). V dropped 3 bases and J dropped 4 bases, with 19 bases sitting between them. The CDR3 has 16 residues. Germline V gene data show CDR1 as SGHTS and CDR2 as YDEGEE.